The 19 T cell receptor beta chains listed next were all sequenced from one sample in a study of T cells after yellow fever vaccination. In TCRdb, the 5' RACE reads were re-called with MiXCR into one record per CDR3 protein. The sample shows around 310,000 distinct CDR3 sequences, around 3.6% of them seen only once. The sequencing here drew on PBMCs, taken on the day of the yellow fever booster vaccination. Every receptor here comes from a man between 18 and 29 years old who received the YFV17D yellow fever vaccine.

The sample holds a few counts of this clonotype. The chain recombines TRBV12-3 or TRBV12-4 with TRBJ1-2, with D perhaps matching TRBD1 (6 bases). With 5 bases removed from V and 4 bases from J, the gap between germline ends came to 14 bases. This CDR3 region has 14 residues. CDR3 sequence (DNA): TGTGCCAGCAGTCTCCTGACACAGGGCTATGGCTACACCTTC. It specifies CASSLLTQGYGYTF.

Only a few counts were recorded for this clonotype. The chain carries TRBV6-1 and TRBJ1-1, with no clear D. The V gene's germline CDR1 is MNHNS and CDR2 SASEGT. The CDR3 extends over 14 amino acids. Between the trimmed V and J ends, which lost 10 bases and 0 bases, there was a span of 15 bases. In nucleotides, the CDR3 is TGTGCCATTTCACCCGGGAACTTGAACACTGAAGCTTTCTTT. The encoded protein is CAISPGNLNTEAFF.

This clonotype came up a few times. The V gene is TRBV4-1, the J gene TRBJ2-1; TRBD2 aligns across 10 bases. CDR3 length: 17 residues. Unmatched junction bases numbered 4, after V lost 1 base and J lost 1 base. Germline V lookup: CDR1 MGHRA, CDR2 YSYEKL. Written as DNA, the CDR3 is TGCGCCAGCAGCCAAGTTGTAGCGGGGGGTTCCTACAATGAGCAGTTCTTC. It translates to CASSQVVAGGSYNEQFF.

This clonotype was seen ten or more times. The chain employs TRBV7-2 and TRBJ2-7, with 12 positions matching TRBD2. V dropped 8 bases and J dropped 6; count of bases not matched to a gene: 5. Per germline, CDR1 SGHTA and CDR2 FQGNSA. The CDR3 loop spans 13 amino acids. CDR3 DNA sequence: TGTGCCAGCGCTAGCGGGGGGGGGAGCGAGCAGTACTTC. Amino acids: CASASGGGSEQYF.

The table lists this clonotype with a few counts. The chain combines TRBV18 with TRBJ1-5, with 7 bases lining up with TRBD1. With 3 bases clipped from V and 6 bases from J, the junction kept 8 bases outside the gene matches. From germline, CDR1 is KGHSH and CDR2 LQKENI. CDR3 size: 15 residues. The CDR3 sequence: CASSPAVAGGQPQHF. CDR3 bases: TGTGCCAGCTCACCCGCAGTGGCAGGGGGTCAGCCCCAGCATTTT.

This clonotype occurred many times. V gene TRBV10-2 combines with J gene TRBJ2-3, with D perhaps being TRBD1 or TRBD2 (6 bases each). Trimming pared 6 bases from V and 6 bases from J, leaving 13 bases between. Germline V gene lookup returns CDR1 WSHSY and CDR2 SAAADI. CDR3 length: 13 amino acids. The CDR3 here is CASSGGLVDTQYF. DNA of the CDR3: TGCGCCAGCAGCGGGGGCCTGGTTGATACGCAGTATTTT.

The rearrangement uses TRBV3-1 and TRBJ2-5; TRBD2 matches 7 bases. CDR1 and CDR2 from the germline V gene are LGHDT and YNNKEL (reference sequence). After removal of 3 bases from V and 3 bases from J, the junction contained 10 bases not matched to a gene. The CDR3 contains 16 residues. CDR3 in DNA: TGTGCCAGCAGCCACTCGAGACTAGCTCCGGAAGAGACCCAGTACTTC. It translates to CASSHSRLAPEETQYF.

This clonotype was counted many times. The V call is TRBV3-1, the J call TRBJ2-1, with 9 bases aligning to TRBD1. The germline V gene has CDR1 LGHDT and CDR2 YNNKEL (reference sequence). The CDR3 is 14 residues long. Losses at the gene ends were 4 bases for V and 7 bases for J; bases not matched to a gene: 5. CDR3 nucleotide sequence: TGTGCCAGCAGCCCCCGGGACAGGGATAATGAGCAGTTCTTC. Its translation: CASSPRDRDNEQFF.

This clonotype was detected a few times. The chain's CDR3 is CSVPAGDTGELFF. The CDR3 DNA reads TGCAGCGTTCCTGCCGGGGACACCGGGGAGCTGTTTTTT. The chain recombines TRBV29-1 with TRBJ2-2, with TRBD2 as a possible D gene (5 bases). Trimming shortened V by 5 bases and J by 3 bases, and 10 bases separated the two germline ends. The CDR3 spans 13 residues. Looked up from germline, CDR1 is SQVTM and CDR2 is ANQGSEA.

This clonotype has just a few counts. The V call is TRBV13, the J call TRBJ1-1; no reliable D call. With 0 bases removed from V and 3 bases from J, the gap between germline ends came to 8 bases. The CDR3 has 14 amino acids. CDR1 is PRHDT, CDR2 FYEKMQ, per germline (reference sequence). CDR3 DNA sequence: TGTGCCAGCAGCTTAGGCCAGTGGGACACTGAAGCTTTCTTT. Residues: CASSLGQWDTEAFF. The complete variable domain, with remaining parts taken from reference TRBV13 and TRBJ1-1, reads AAGVIQSPRHLIKEKRETATLKCYPIPRHDTVYWYQQGPGQDPQFLISFYEKMQSDKGSIPDRFSAQQFSDYHSELNMSSLELGDSALYFCASSLGQWDTEAFFGQGTRLTVV.

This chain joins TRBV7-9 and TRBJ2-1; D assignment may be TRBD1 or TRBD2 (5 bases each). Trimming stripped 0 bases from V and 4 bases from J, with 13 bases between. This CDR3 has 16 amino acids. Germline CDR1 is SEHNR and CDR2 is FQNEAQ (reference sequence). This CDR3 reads CASSLAGVRSYNEQFF. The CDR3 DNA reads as TGTGCCAGCAGCTTAGCGGGGGTCCGTTCATACAATGAGCAGTTCTTC.

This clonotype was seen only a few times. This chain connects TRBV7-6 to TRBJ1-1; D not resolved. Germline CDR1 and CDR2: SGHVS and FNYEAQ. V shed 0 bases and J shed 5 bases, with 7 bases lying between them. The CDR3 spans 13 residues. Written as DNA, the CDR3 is TGTGCCAGCAGCTTAGCCAGTACAACTGAAGCTTTCTTT. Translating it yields CASSLASTTEAFF. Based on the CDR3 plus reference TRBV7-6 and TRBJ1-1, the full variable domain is GAGVSQSPRYKVTKRGQDVALRCDPISGHVSLYWYRQALGQGPEFLTYFNYEAQQDKSGLPNDRFSAERPEGSISTLTIQRTEQRDSAMYRCASSLASTTEAFFGQGTRLTVV.

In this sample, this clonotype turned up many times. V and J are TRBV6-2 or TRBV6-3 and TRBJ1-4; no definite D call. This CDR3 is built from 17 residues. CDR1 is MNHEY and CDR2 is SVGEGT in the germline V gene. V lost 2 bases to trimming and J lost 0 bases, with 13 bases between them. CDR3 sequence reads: CASSYPLGEPTNEKLFF. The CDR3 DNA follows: TGTGCCAGCAGTTACCCCTTGGGCGAGCCAACTAATGAAAAACTGTTTTTT.

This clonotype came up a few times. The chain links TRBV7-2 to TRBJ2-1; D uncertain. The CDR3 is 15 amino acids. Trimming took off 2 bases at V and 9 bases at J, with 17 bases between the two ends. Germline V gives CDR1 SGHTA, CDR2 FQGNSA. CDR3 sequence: CASSLRATTVSEQFF. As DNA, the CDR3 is TGTGCCAGCAGCTTACGTGCGACGACGGTGTCTGAGCAGTTCTTC.

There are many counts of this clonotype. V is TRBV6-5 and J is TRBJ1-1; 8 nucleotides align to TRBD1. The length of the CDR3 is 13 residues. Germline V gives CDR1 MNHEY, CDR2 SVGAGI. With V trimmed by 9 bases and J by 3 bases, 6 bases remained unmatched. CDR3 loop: CASGYRGDTEAFF. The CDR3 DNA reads TGTGCCAGTGGATACAGGGGGGACACTGAAGCTTTCTTT.

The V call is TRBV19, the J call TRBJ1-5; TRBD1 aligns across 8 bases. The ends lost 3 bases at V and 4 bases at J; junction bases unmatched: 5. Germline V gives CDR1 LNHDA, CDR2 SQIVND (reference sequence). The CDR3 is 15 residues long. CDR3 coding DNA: TGTGCCAGTAGTATTGCCAGGGGGCCGAATCAGCCCCAGCATTTT. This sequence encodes CASSIARGPNQPQHF.

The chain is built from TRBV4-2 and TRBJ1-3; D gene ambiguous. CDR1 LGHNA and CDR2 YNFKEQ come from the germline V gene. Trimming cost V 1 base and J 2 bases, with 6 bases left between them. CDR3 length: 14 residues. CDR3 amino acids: CASSQAGTGNTIYF. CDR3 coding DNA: TGTGCCAGCAGCCAAGCCGGGACTGGAAACACCATATATTTT.

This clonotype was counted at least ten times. CDR3 DNA sequence: TGTGCCAGCAGCTCGGGACGGTTCAATCAGCCCCAGCATTTT. The encoded protein is CASSSGRFNQPQHF. The chain combines TRBV5-6 with TRBJ1-5; possibly TRBD1 for D (5 bases). The V and J ends lost 3 bases and 3 bases respectively, with 10 bases between them. Germline V gene sequence: CDR1 SGHDT, CDR2 YYEEEE. This CDR3 has 14 amino acids. The full variable domain, in which reference TRBV5-6 and TRBJ1-5 provide the parts outside the CDR3, is DAGVTQSPTHLIKTRGQQVTLRCSPKSGHDTVSWYQQALGQGPQFIFQYYEEEERQRGNFPDRFSGHQFPNYSSELNVNALLLGDSALYLCASSSGRFNQPQHFGDGTRLSIL.

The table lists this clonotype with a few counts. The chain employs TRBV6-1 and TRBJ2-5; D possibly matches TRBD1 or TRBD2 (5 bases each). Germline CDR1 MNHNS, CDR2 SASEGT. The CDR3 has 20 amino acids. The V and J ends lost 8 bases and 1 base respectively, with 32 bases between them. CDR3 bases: TGTGCCAGCTACAGGAGGAGTATACACCGCGCCTTCGGAGGCCAAGAGACCCAGTACTTC. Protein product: CASYRRSIHRAFGGQETQYF.